The T cell receptor beta chain described here comes from a study of T cells in tumors after PD-1 blockade. Study-level background: No patient had prior checkpoint blockade, systemic immunosuppression, or radiotherapy within 4 weeks. Blood samples averaged around 110,000 templates (range roughly 24,679-270,000) and 36,536 unique clonotypes.

Per germline, CDR1 SGHTA and CDR2 FQGTGA. Trimming removed 5 bases from V and 4 bases from J, with 15 bases in between. CDR3 size: 15 residues. The protocol was immunoSEQ multiplex PCR, while the TCRdb copy is restricted to in-frame clones and leaves out a portion. The table includes about 47,000 clones, approximately 79% detected once. The sequencing used PBMCs, collected before anti-PD-1 therapy. The TCR originated in a human donor with advanced basal cell or squamous cell carcinoma (not recorded which). V and J are TRBV7-3 and TRBJ2-1, with D perhaps TRBD1 (5 bases). CDR3 in DNA: TGTGCCAGCAGCCAAGGGGCAGGGCCGTACAATGAGCAGTTCTTC. It encodes CASSQGAGPYNEQFF.